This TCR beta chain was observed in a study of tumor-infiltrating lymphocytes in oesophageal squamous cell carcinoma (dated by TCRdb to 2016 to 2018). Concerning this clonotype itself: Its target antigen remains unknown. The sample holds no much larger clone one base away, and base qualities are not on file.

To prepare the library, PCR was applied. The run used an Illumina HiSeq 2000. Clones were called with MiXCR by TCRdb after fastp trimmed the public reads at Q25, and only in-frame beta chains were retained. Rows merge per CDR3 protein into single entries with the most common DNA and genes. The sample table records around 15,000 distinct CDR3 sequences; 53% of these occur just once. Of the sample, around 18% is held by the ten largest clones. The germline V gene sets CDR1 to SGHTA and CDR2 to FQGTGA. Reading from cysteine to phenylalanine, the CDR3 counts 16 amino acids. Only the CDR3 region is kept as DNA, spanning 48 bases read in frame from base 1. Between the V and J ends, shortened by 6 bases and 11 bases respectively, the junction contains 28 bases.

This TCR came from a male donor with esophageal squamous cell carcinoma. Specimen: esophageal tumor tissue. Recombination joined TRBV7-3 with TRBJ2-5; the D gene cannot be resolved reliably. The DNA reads TGTGCCAGCAGACCTGCCGCCGGGCCCGCACGCAATGAGCAGTACTTC. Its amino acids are CASRPAAGPARNEQYF.